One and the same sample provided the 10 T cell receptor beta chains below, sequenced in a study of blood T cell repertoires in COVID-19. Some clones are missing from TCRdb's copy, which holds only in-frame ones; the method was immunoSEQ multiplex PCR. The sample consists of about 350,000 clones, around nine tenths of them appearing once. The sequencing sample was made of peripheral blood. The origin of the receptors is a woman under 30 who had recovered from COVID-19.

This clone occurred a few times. CDR3 in amino acids: CASSNRGPSNQPQHF. The CDR3 DNA is TGTGCCAGCAGCAACAGGGGCCCTAGCAATCAGCCCCAGCATTTT. This sequence joins TRBV28 and TRBJ1-5; 7 bases fit TRBD1. J was trimmed by 0 bases and V by 6 bases; bases with no gene match: 5. Germline V gene sequence: CDR1 MDHEN, CDR2 SYDVKM. This CDR3 is 15 amino acids long.

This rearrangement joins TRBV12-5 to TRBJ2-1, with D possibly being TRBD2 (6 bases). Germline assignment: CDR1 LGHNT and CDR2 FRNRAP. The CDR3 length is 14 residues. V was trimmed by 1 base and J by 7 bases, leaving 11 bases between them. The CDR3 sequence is CASGLAGRGNEQFF. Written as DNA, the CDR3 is TGTGCTAGTGGTTTGGCCGGGAGAGGTAATGAGCAGTTCTTC.

CDR3 loop: CASSFGRERTDTQYF. The CDR3 DNA reads TGTGCCAGCAGCTTCGGGAGGGAGCGCACAGATACGCAGTATTTT. This chain uses TRBV11-3 with TRBJ2-3; TRBD2 matches 8 bases. CDR3 length: 15 amino acids. V was pared by 3 bases and J by 1 base, with 3 bases of the junction left unmatched. CDR1 is SGHNT, CDR2 YENEEA, per germline.

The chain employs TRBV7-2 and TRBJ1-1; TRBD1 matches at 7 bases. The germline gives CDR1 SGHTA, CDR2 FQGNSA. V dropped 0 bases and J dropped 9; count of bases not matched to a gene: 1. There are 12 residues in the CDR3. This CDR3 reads CASSLAGQQAFF. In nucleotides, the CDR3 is TGTGCCAGCAGCTTAGCGGGACAGCAAGCTTTCTTT.

CDR3 region: CASSRVDSRNIQYF. The DNA for the CDR3 is TGTGCCAGCAGCCGAGTAGACAGCAGAAACATTCAGTACTTC. The chain links TRBV7-9 to TRBJ2-4, with D possibly being TRBD1 (5 bases). Trimming left V 5 bases short and J 6 bases short, with 14 bases between. This CDR3 is 14 amino acids long. CDR1 and CDR2 from the germline V gene are SEHNR and FQNEAQ (reference sequence).

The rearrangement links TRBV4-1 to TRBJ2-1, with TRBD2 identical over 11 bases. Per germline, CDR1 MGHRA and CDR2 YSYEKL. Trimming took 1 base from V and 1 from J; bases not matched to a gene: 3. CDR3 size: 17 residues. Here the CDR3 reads CASSQAGTSGSYNEQFF. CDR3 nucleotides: TGCGCCAGCAGCCAAGCCGGGACTAGCGGATCCTACAATGAGCAGTTCTTC.

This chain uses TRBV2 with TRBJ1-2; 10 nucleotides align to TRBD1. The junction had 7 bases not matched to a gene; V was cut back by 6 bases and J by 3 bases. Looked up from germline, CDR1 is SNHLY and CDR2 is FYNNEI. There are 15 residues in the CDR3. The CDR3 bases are TGTGCCAGCAGAGCCGACAGGGGGCAATACTATGGCTACACCTTC. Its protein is CASRADRGQYYGYTF.

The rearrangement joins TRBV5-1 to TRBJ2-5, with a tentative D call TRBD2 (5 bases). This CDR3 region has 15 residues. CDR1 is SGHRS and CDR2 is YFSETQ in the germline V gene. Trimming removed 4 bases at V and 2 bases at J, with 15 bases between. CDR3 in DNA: TGCGCCAGCAGCCTAGCTCCGGTGGGGCAAGAGACCCAGTACTTC. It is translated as CASSLAPVGQETQYF.

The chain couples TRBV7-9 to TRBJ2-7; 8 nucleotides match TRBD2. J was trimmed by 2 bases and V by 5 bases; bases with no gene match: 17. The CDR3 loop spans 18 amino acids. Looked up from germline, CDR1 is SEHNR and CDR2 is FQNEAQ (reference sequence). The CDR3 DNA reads TGTGCCAGCAGCCCATCTCCGGGAGGGGGGACGGGGCCCTACGAGCAGTACGTC. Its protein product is CASSPSPGGGTGPYEQYV.

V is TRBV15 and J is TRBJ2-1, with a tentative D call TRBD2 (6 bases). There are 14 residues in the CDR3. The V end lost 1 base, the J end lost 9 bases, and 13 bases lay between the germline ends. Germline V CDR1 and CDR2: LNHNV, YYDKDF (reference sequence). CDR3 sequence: CATSRVYGGAEQFF. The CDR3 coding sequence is TGTGCCACCAGCAGAGTTTATGGCGGGGCTGAGCAGTTCTTC.